This is a list of T cell receptor beta chains from one sample in a study of T cell responses to AZD1222 COVID-19 vaccine. Clones were read by immunoSEQ multiplex PCR, and TCRdb kept only the in-frame ones, dropping some. The sample has around 170,000 clones; 90% are singletons. Sequenced here: peripheral blood, sampled on day 0 of AZD1222 vaccination. These receptors all come from an adult in good health. Each CDR3 is given with its conserved first and last residue. Each record gives: J gene, clone size, D gene, V gene, CDR3 DNA, CDR3 protein. A D gene is named only where the DNA matches it firmly. Rows may omit the clone size; those that give it use once, few, many or a size class.

j_gene: TRBJ2-7
abundance: once
d_gene: TRBD2
v_gene: TRBV5-1
CDR3nt: TGCGCCAGCAGCTTGCCTAGCGGGGGGCCGGGGACCTACGAGCAGTACTTC
CDR3aa: CASSLPSGGPGTYEQYF

j_gene: TRBJ1-5
abundance: once
d_gene: -
v_gene: TRBV19
CDR3nt: TGTGCCAGTAGTAATAGTCCACGGGGGCATCAGCCCCAGCATTTT
CDR3aa: CASSNSPRGHQPQHF

j_gene: TRBJ1-2
abundance: -
d_gene: TRBD1
v_gene: TRBV27
CDR3nt: TGTGCCAGCAGTATCATTCCGGGACAGGGGACGTACACCTTC
CDR3aa: CASSIIPGQGTYTF

j_gene: TRBJ1-3
abundance: -
d_gene: -
v_gene: TRBV19
CDR3nt: TGTGCCAGTAGCCCTTGGATATCCTCTGGAAACACCATATATTTT
CDR3aa: CASSPWISSGNTIYF

j_gene: TRBJ1-2
abundance: -
d_gene: TRBD1
v_gene: TRBV3-1/TRBV3-2
CDR3nt: TGTGCCAGCAGCCCCCGGACAGGGGCATATGGCTACACCTTC
CDR3aa: CASSPRTGAYGYTF

j_gene: TRBJ1-5
abundance: -
d_gene: -
v_gene: TRBV2
CDR3nt: TGTGCCAGCAGTGAATGGCAGGGGTCTGGCAATCAGCCCCAGCATTTT
CDR3aa: CASSEWQGSGNQPQHF

j_gene: TRBJ1-2
abundance: -
d_gene: -
v_gene: TRBV7-8
CDR3nt: TGTGCCAGCAGCTTAGAGACCCTAATTACCCACGGCTCCGGGACATCAGGCGTGGGCTACACCTTC
CDR3aa: CASSLETLITHGSGTSGVGYTF

j_gene: TRBJ2-3
abundance: -
d_gene: -
v_gene: TRBV7-3
CDR3nt: TGTGCCAGCAGCTTATATTCACTCCGGGACAACACAGATACGCAGTATTTT
CDR3aa: CASSLYSLRDNTDTQYF

j_gene: TRBJ1-4
abundance: few
d_gene: TRBD1
v_gene: TRBV7-2
CDR3nt: TGTGCCAGCAGCGCGGGACAGGGTGGGGAAAAACTGTTTTTT
CDR3aa: CASSAGQGGEKLFF

j_gene: TRBJ1-1
abundance: once
d_gene: TRBD1
v_gene: TRBV29-1
CDR3nt: TGCAGCGTGACAGGGGTTGGCATGAACACTGAAGCTTTCTTT
CDR3aa: CSVTGVGMNTEAFF

j_gene: TRBJ2-1
abundance: -
d_gene: -
v_gene: TRBV15
CDR3nt: TGTGCCACCAGCGTCGTTCTCGGAGGGGGGTACTACAATGAGCAGTTCTTC
CDR3aa: CATSVVLGGGYYNEQFF

j_gene: TRBJ1-1
abundance: -
d_gene: -
v_gene: TRBV28
CDR3nt: TGTGCCAGCAGTTTATATGGGGAGAACACTGAAGCTTTCTTT
CDR3aa: CASSLYGENTEAFF

j_gene: TRBJ1-5
abundance: -
d_gene: -
v_gene: TRBV5-6
CDR3nt: TGTGCCAGCAGCCATACAGGCCTCGGTCAGCCCCAGCATTTT
CDR3aa: CASSHTGLGQPQHF

j_gene: TRBJ1-3
abundance: -
d_gene: TRBD1
v_gene: TRBV29-1
CDR3nt: TGCAGCGTTGAAGGGACAGGTAGTGGAAACACCATATATTTT
CDR3aa: CSVEGTGSGNTIYF

j_gene: TRBJ1-1
abundance: few
d_gene: -
v_gene: TRBV6-5
CDR3nt: TGTGCCAGCAGCCCCGGAGGGGTTGCCACTGAAGCTTTCTTT
CDR3aa: CASSPGGVATEAFF

j_gene: TRBJ1-1
abundance: once
d_gene: -
v_gene: TRBV6-2/TRBV6-3
CDR3nt: TGTGCCAGCAGTTACCAGTGGAGGGGTACGTACACTGAAGCTTTCTTT
CDR3aa: CASSYQWRGTYTEAFF

j_gene: TRBJ1-6
abundance: once
d_gene: -
v_gene: TRBV18
CDR3nt: TGTGCCAGCTCACCACACCCCTTACAGGAAAAGTCCCTCCACTTT
CDR3aa: CASSPHPLQEKSLHF

j_gene: TRBJ1-5
abundance: -
d_gene: -
v_gene: TRBV14
CDR3nt: TGTGCCAGCAGCCAAGATCGACTTGAGGAGTCAGGACAGCCCCAGCATTTT
CDR3aa: CASSQDRLEESGQPQHF

j_gene: TRBJ2-1
abundance: few
d_gene: TRBD1
v_gene: TRBV6-5
CDR3nt: TGTGCCAGCAGTTACCAGAGACAGGGGCATGAGCAGTTCTTC
CDR3aa: CASSYQRQGHEQFF

j_gene: TRBJ1-5
abundance: -
d_gene: TRBD1
v_gene: TRBV7-6
CDR3nt: TGTGCCAGCAGCACCGGGACAGGGGTCACTCAGCCCCAGCATTTT
CDR3aa: CASSTGTGVTQPQHF

j_gene: TRBJ1-2
abundance: -
d_gene: -
v_gene: TRBV24-1
CDR3nt: TGTGCCACCAGTGCAGGGTCCTATGGCTACACCTTC
CDR3aa: CATSAGSYGYTF

j_gene: TRBJ2-3
abundance: -
d_gene: -
v_gene: TRBV12-3/TRBV12-4
CDR3nt: TGTGCCAGCAGTTGGAGGACAGATACGCAGTATTTT
CDR3aa: CASSWRTDTQYF

j_gene: TRBJ1-4
abundance: few
d_gene: -
v_gene: TRBV2
CDR3nt: TGTGCCAGCATTCGTGTGGCAGCAAATGAAAAACTGTTTTTT
CDR3aa: CASIRVAANEKLFF

j_gene: TRBJ2-7
abundance: -
d_gene: TRBD1
v_gene: TRBV6-1
CDR3nt: TGTGCCAGCAACCCCGGGACAGGGGTCCCCGAGCAGTACTTC
CDR3aa: CASNPGTGVPEQYF

j_gene: TRBJ1-1
abundance: -
d_gene: -
v_gene: TRBV7-9
CDR3nt: TGTGCCAGCAGCTTACAGGGAATCGAAGCTTTCTTT
CDR3aa: CASSLQGIEAFF

j_gene: TRBJ1-6
abundance: -
d_gene: -
v_gene: TRBV14
CDR3nt: TGTGCCAGCAGCCCTCGGTGGAATAATTCACCCCTCCACTTT
CDR3aa: CASSPRWNNSPLHF

j_gene: TRBJ1-1
abundance: -
d_gene: -
v_gene: TRBV6-2/TRBV6-3
CDR3nt: TGTGCCAGCAGTAGGCAGGTGAACACTGAAGCTTTCTTT
CDR3aa: CASSRQVNTEAFF

j_gene: TRBJ2-5
abundance: once
d_gene: -
v_gene: TRBV3-1/TRBV3-2
CDR3nt: TGTGCCAGCAGCGAAGACAGGGTAGCGGTCGAGACCCAGTACTTC
CDR3aa: CASSEDRVAVETQYF

j_gene: TRBJ2-7
abundance: -
d_gene: -
v_gene: TRBV7-3
CDR3nt: TGTGCCAGCAGCTTAAGAAACGGGGTCGACTACGAGCAGTACTTC
CDR3aa: CASSLRNGVDYEQYF

j_gene: TRBJ1-5
abundance: -
d_gene: TRBD1
v_gene: TRBV28
CDR3nt: TGTGCCAGCAGTTTAAACAGGGGGATGTTTGGGGGCAATCAGCCCCAGCATTTT
CDR3aa: CASSLNRGMFGGNQPQHF

j_gene: TRBJ1-3
abundance: -
d_gene: -
v_gene: TRBV7-9
CDR3nt: TGTGCCAGCAGCCCGGCGAGGTCTGGAAACACCATATATTTT
CDR3aa: CASSPARSGNTIYF

j_gene: TRBJ2-1
abundance: -
d_gene: -
v_gene: TRBV18
CDR3nt: TGTGCCAGCTCTGTAGGAACCTACAATGAGCAGTTCTTC
CDR3aa: CASSVGTYNEQFF

j_gene: TRBJ2-2
abundance: -
d_gene: -
v_gene: TRBV19
CDR3nt: TGTGCCAGTAGTATAGCCGGGAACACCGGGGAGCTGTTTTTT
CDR3aa: CASSIAGNTGELFF

j_gene: TRBJ2-3
abundance: -
d_gene: -
v_gene: TRBV4-2
CDR3nt: TGTGCCAGCAGCCAAACCCGCACAGATACGCAGTATTTT
CDR3aa: CASSQTRTDTQYF

j_gene: TRBJ1-2
abundance: -
d_gene: -
v_gene: TRBV2
CDR3nt: TGTGCCAGCAGTGGTAGGGAACGCTATGGCTACACCTTC
CDR3aa: CASSGRERYGYTF

j_gene: TRBJ1-4
abundance: -
d_gene: -
v_gene: TRBV5-1
CDR3nt: TGCGCCAGCAGCTTGGTCGGCAGGGAAGGTGAAAAACTGTTTTTT
CDR3aa: CASSLVGREGEKLFF

j_gene: TRBJ1-1
abundance: -
d_gene: -
v_gene: TRBV12-5
CDR3nt: TGTGCTAGTGGGAAATTTGAAGCTTTCTTT
CDR3aa: CASGKFEAFF

j_gene: TRBJ1-1
abundance: -
d_gene: -
v_gene: TRBV6-5
CDR3nt: TGTGCCAGCAGGCGGACGAAGAACACTGAAGCTTTCTTT
CDR3aa: CASRRTKNTEAFF

j_gene: TRBJ1-2
abundance: -
d_gene: -
v_gene: TRBV2
CDR3nt: TGTGCCAGCAGTCTCCTGGACTATGGCTACACCTTC
CDR3aa: CASSLLDYGYTF

j_gene: TRBJ2-2
abundance: -
d_gene: TRBD2
v_gene: TRBV28
CDR3nt: TGTGCCACCACGCCGTTTGGACTAGCGGACACCGGGGAGCTGTTTTTT
CDR3aa: CATTPFGLADTGELFF

j_gene: TRBJ2-7
abundance: -
d_gene: -
v_gene: TRBV7-8
CDR3nt: TGTGCCAGCAGCCCGGGCCCCTCCTACGAGCAGTACTTC
CDR3aa: CASSPGPSYEQYF

j_gene: TRBJ2-1
abundance: -
d_gene: TRBD2
v_gene: TRBV15
CDR3nt: TGTGCCACGGGGCGGGGGGCACCCGATCACAATGAGCAGTTCTTC
CDR3aa: CATGRGAPDHNEQFF

j_gene: TRBJ2-5
abundance: -
d_gene: -
v_gene: TRBV18
CDR3nt: TGTGCCAGCTCACCGGGACTCGGGCCTGGGAAGACCCAGTACTTC
CDR3aa: CASSPGLGPGKTQYF

j_gene: TRBJ1-6
abundance: -
d_gene: -
v_gene: TRBV3-1/TRBV3-2
CDR3nt: TGTGCCAGCAGCCAGGGTGTTAATTCACCCCTCCACTTT
CDR3aa: CASSQGVNSPLHF

j_gene: TRBJ1-2
abundance: -
d_gene: -
v_gene: TRBV7-8
CDR3nt: TGTGCCAGCAGCTTAGCGCAGAGTTCCTTCTATGGCTACACCTTC
CDR3aa: CASSLAQSSFYGYTF

j_gene: TRBJ1-6
abundance: -
d_gene: TRBD1
v_gene: TRBV7-2
CDR3nt: TGTGCCAGCAGCTTAGGTGGGACAGGGAATTCACCCCTCCACTTT
CDR3aa: CASSLGGTGNSPLHF

j_gene: TRBJ2-5
abundance: -
d_gene: -
v_gene: TRBV5-1
CDR3nt: TGCGCCAGCAGGACGGGGTTCCAAGAGACCCAGTACTTC
CDR3aa: CASRTGFQETQYF

j_gene: TRBJ2-1
abundance: -
d_gene: -
v_gene: TRBV4-3
CDR3nt: TGCGCCAGCAGCCCCAACCGGGGCCGTGAGCAGTTCTTC
CDR3aa: CASSPNRGREQFF

j_gene: TRBJ1-1
abundance: -
d_gene: -
v_gene: TRBV5-5
CDR3nt: TGTGCCAGCAGTTCGCCGGGGGGGAACACTGAAGCTTTCTTT
CDR3aa: CASSSPGGNTEAFF

j_gene: TRBJ1-4
abundance: -
d_gene: -
v_gene: TRBV6-5
CDR3nt: TGTGCCAGCAGCGGAGGGCGCCGTTTGGAAAAACTGTTTTTT
CDR3aa: CASSGGRRLEKLFF

j_gene: TRBJ1-4
abundance: -
d_gene: TRBD1
v_gene: TRBV11-3
CDR3nt: TGTGCCAGCAGCATCGGGACAGGGGTTGAAAAACTGTTTTTT
CDR3aa: CASSIGTGVEKLFF

j_gene: TRBJ1-5
abundance: -
d_gene: -
v_gene: TRBV7-2
CDR3nt: TGTGCCAGCAGCTTAGTGGAATCCAATCAGCCCCAGCATTTT
CDR3aa: CASSLVESNQPQHF